This is a list of T cell receptor beta chains from one sample in a study of cytomegalovirus exposure and HLA in healthy donors. Using immunoSEQ multiplex PCR, the repertoire was profiled, and TCRdb retains in-frame clones only, with some absent. The sample gives around 40,000 clones, approximately 90% of which show up once; around 8% is in the top ten. Sequencing was carried out using PBMCs. These receptor sequences come from a woman in her thirties or forties in good health and CMV-seropositive. The CDR3 runs from the conserved cysteine through the conserved F or W. D genes are given only for firm matches. Clone size is not always given. Where it is, it says once, few, many or a class for expanded clones.

size,D,J,V,DNA,CDR3
NA,NA,TRBJ2-1,TRBV5-1,TGCGCCAGCAGCTTGTCACTAGTTTCCTACAATGAGCAGTTCTTC,CASSLSLVSYNEQFF
NA,TRBD1,TRBJ2-5,TRBV19,TGTGCCAGTAGAGCCGGGACAGCCTCACAAGAGACCCAGTACTTC,CASRAGTASQETQYF
NA,NA,TRBJ2-7,TRBV5-6,TGTGCCAGCAGCTTGGTCTTGGCGGGATTCCCCTACGAGCAGTACTTC,CASSLVLAGFPYEQYF
NA,NA,TRBJ1-1,TRBV10-2,TGCGCCAGCAGTGAAAACATTAACACTGAAGCTTTCTTT,CASSENINTEAFF
NA,NA,TRBJ2-7,TRBV19,TGTGCCAGTAGTATTTTGTCAGGGGATTACGAGCAGTACTTC,CASSILSGDYEQYF
NA,NA,TRBJ2-2,TRBV29-1,TGCAGCGTTGGCAGGGTGGGCACCGGGGAGCTGTTTTTT,CSVGRVGTGELFF
NA,TRBD2,TRBJ2-7,TRBV18,TGTGCCAGCTCACCTTCCCTAGCGGGAAACAACGAGCAGTACTTC,CASSPSLAGNNEQYF
NA,NA,TRBJ1-5,TRBV6-1,TGTGCCAGCAGTGGGGGTGGGGGCCATAGCAATCAGCCCCAGCATTTT,CASSGGGGHSNQPQHF
NA,NA,TRBJ1-6,TRBV7-2,TGTGCCAGCAGCAAGTTGGCGGGGACGGTTAATTCACCCCTCCACTTT,CASSKLAGTVNSPLHF
NA,NA,TRBJ1-2,TRBV6-5,TGTGCCAGCAGATACACAGGGGGCTACACCTTC,CASRYTGGYTF
once,NA,TRBJ1-5,TRBV14,TGTGCCAGCAGCCAAGACGACAGTCAGCCCCAGCATTTT,CASSQDDSQPQHF
few,NA,TRBJ1-1,TRBV25-1,TGTGCCAGCAGTGATGAGGTGAGGAACACTGAAGCTTTCTTT,CASSDEVRNTEAFF
NA,NA,TRBJ2-3,TRBV7-3,TGTGCCAGCAGTTCGACCCCGGGGAGCACAGATACGCAGTATTTT,CASSSTPGSTDTQYF
NA,NA,TRBJ2-6,TRBV10-2,TGCGCCAGCAGTGCCCGGAGTCCCAGCTCTGGGGCCAACGTCCTGACTTTC,CASSARSPSSGANVLTF
NA,TRBD2,TRBJ2-1,TRBV2,TGTGCCAGCAGGGGGGGTCGGACTAGGTCTGAGCAGTTCTTC,CASRGGRTRSEQFF
few,TRBD1,TRBJ2-4,TRBV19,TGTGCCAGTAGGCAGGGGGCGGCCAAAAACATTCAGTACTTC,CASRQGAAKNIQYF